This T cell receptor beta chain derives from a study of identical twins. Whole-study results and caveats: Memory repertoires showed no such pattern, whereas abundant cord blood beta clonotypes carried fewer insertions.

Template switching added a universal primer binding site, and final cDNA carried unique molecular identifiers. TCRdb ran MiXCR on the 5' RACE reads and lists one entry per CDR3 protein. Of approximately 410,000 distinct CDR3 sequences listed, 15% to 20% are singletons. Donors were all healthy Caucasians. Regarding this clonotype: The antigen is not known.

The CDR3 loop spans 14 amino acids. Trimming stripped 4 bases from V and 3 bases from J, with 12 bases between. The sample taken for sequencing was naive T cells sorted from blood. This chain uses TRBV12-3 or TRBV12-4 with TRBJ2-5, with D unclear. The source of this sequence is a man aged 45 to 65 in good health. CDR3 sequence (DNA): TGTGCCAGCAGTTCGGCAGGTCCGAAAGAGACCCAGTACTTC. Encoded protein: CASSSAGPKETQYF.